This passage covers 10 T cell receptor beta chains from one sample sequenced in a study of blood T cell repertoires in COVID-19. The data were produced by immunoSEQ multiplex PCR, yet TCRdb's version contains in-frame clones alone and is incomplete. The data contain fewer than 700,000 clones, 85% to 90% of them singletons. Sequenced material: peripheral blood. All receptors come from a woman aged 45-65 years with COVID-19, enrolled during active disease.

For this clone: The junction differs from germline at one of its ends, possibly a read error. Other nucleotide sequences in the sample specify the same CDR3. The chain combines TRBV3-1 (or the pseudogene TRBV3-2) with TRBJ1-5, with 7 bases lining up with TRBD1. CDR3 length: 14 amino acids. CDR1 LGHDT and CDR2 YNNKEL come from the germline V gene (reference sequence). In nucleotides, the CDR3 is TGTGCCAGCAGTCAAGGTACAGGGGTTCAGCCCCAGCATTTT. Translated: CASSQGTGVQPQHF.

This clone was seen a few times. The chain combines TRBV7-2 with TRBJ1-1; D is possibly TRBD1 (6 bases). CDR1 is SGHTA and CDR2 is FQGNSA in the germline V gene. The CDR3 covers 15 residues. The V and J ends lost 5 bases and 3 bases respectively, with 16 bases between them. CDR3 nucleotide sequence: TGTGCCAGCAGCCAGGGGACCCTCAAATACACTGAAGCTTTCTTT. Amino acid sequence: CASSQGTLKYTEAFF.

The rearrangement uses TRBV27 and TRBJ1-5; TRBD1 matches at 8 bases. The V gene end was trimmed by 6 bases and the J gene end by 2 bases; junction bases not matched to a gene: 12. Per the germline V gene, CDR1 is MNHEY and CDR2 is SMNVEV (reference sequence). The CDR3 extends over 17 amino acids. The CDR3 nucleotides are TGTGCCAGCAGCTCCCCCATGACAGGGGAACGCAATCAGCCCCAGCATTTT. It translates to CASSSPMTGERNQPQHF.

The genes are TRBV5-4 and TRBJ2-2, with a possible D match to TRBD2 (6 bases). V was shortened by 7 bases and J by 4 bases, with 20 bases between the two germline ends. CDR1 and CDR2 (germline): SGHNT, YYREEE (reference sequence). This CDR3 comprises 16 residues. The CDR3 region is CASEDVVLGGTGELFF. For the CDR3, the DNA is TGTGCCAGCGAGGACGTAGTCCTGGGAGGCACCGGGGAGCTGTTTTTT.

V is TRBV15 and J is TRBJ2-5; D may be TRBD1 (6 bases). CDR1 and CDR2 from the germline V gene are LNHNV and YYDKDF (reference sequence). The CDR3 extends over 14 amino acids. V was pared by 0 bases and J by 4 bases, with 9 bases between. This CDR3 reads CATSREGAGETQYF. Here the CDR3 DNA reads TGTGCCACCAGCAGAGAGGGGGCGGGAGAGACCCAGTACTTC.

The gene calls are TRBV19 and TRBJ1-2; 7 nucleotides match TRBD1. The J segment lost 9 bases and the V segment lost 8 bases, leaving 9 bases of the junction unmatched. This CDR3 region has 12 residues. Looked up from germline, CDR1 is LNHDA and CDR2 is SQIVND (reference sequence). This CDR3 is CASALQGNSYTF. The CDR3 DNA sequence: TGTGCCAGTGCCTTACAGGGGAATAGCTACACCTTC.

This chain links TRBV9 with TRBJ1-1; D gene ambiguous. V was trimmed by 4 bases and J by 1 base, leaving 8 bases between them. Per germline, CDR1 SGDLS and CDR2 YYNGEE. This CDR3 is built from 13 residues. The CDR3 loop is CASSPQWNTEAFF. DNA of the CDR3: TGTGCCAGCAGCCCTCAGTGGAACACTGAAGCTTTCTTT.

The chain is built from TRBV4-1 and TRBJ1-6; D is undetermined. The CDR3 is 14 amino acids. Deletions cut 1 base from V and 19 bases from J, with 20 bases between. CDR1 and CDR2 (germline): MGHRA, YSYEKL. CDR3 in amino acids: CASSQVQVGGSRHF. CDR3 nucleotides: TGCGCCAGCAGCCAAGTTCAGGTTGGAGGTTCAAGGCACTTT.

This chain links TRBV4-1 with TRBJ2-7, with 12 bases lining up with TRBD2. With V trimmed by 3 bases and J by 6 bases, 3 bases remained unmatched. The CDR3 is 14 amino acids. Germline CDR1 reads MGHRA; CDR2 reads YSYEKL. CDR3 sequence reads: CASSHGLAGPEQYF. The CDR3 DNA reads TGCGCCAGCAGCCATGGACTAGCGGGGCCCGAGCAGTACTTC.

The chain joins TRBV12-3 or TRBV12-4 to TRBJ2-1; 7 bases line up with TRBD1. This CDR3 spans 12 amino acids. The V and J ends lost 0 bases and 14 bases, in that order; junction bases with no gene match: 4. CDR3 sequence reads: CASSLAGTEEFF. The CDR3 nucleotides read TGTGCCAGCAGTTTAGCGGGGACAGAGGAGTTCTTC.